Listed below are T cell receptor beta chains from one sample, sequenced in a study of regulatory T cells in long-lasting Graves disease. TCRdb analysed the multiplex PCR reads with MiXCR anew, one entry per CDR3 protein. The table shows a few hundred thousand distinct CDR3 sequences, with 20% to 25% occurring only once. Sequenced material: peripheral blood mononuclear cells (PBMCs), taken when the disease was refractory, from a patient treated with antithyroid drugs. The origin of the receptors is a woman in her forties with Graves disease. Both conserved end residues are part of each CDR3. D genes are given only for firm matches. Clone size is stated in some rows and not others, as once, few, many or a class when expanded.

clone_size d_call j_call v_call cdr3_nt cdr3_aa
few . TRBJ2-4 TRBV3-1 TGTGCCAGCAGCCCACCCCGCGCCAAAAACATTCAGTACTTC CASSPPRAKNIQYF
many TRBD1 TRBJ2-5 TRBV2 TGTGCCAGCAAACCTACGACAGGGAGTGGAGAGACCCAGTACTTC CASKPTTGSGETQYF
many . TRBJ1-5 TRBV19 TGTGCCAGTACTGCTTCTCCCACCCTGAATCAGCCCCAGCATTTT CASTASPTLNQPQHF
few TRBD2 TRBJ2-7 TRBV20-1 TGCAGTGCTAGATTGACTAGCGACTACGAGCAGTACTTC CSARLTSDYEQYF
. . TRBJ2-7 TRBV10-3 TGTGCCATCAGTGAAGGCTACGAGCAGTACTTC CAISEGYEQYF
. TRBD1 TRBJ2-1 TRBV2 TGTGCCAGCAGCTTACGACAGGGGGCAAATGAGCAGTTCTTC CASSLRQGANEQFF
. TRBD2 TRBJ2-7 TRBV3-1 TGTGCCAGCAGCCGCGGACTAGCGGCCTACTACGAGCAGTACTTC CASSRGLAAYYEQYF
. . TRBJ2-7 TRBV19 TGTGCCAGTAGTATCGGTTCCGGCGAGACGTACGAGCAGTACTTC CASSIGSGETYEQYF
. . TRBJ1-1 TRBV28 TGTGCCAGCACCGGGGGCGGGACTGAAGCTTTCTTT CASTGGGTEAFF
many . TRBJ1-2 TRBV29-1 TGCAGCGTTGAAAGGCAGTTTAACTATGGCTACACCTTC CSVERQFNYGYTF
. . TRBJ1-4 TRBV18 TGTGCCAGCTCACCACCGCAGGAAAACGAAAAACTGTTTTTT CASSPPQENEKLFF
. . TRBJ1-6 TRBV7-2 TGTGCCAGCAGCTTACAACTCCGGGATTCACCCCTCCACTTT CASSLQLRDSPLHF
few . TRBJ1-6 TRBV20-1 TGCAGTGCTAGAGATTGGCAAGGGTATGGGTCACCCCTCCACTTT CSARDWQGYGSPLHF
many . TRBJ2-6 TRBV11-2 TGTGCCAGCAGCTTAGAGTCCGGGCGGGCCAACGTCCTGACTTTC CASSLESGRANVLTF
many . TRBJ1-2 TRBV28 TGTGCCAGCGGAGACCGACGAGCTAACTATGGCTACACCTTC CASGDRRANYGYTF
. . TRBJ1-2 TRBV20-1 TGCAGTGCTAATCATGGCGGCAGGGGATTTAACTATGGCTACACCTTC CSANHGGRGFNYGYTF
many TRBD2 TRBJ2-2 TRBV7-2 TGTGCCAGCAGCTTTTTCCGGCGGGAGCTCGTGACCGGGGAGCTGTTTTTT CASSFFRRELVTGELFF
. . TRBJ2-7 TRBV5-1 TGCGCCAGCAGCTTGGCCCCCCTATCAGGGCTTGGGGCCCTCTACGAGCAGTACTTC CASSLAPLSGLGALYEQYF
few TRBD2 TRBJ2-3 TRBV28 TGTGCCAGCATCCCCGGGACTAGGACAGATACGCAGTATTTT CASIPGTRTDTQYF
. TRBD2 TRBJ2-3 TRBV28 TGTGCCAGCAGTTTAGTTAGCGGGCGCAGCACATATACGCAGTATTTT CASSLVSGRSTYTQYF